This T cell receptor (beta chain) was found in a study of blood T cell repertoires in COVID-19. Across the whole study: Nucleic acid was either cDNA or gDNA, and it came from T cells, B-cell-depleted T cells, or PBMCs.

Trimming removed 1 base at V and 3 bases at J, with 9 bases between. Germline V gives CDR1 MGHRA, CDR2 YSYEKL. The CDR3 contains 14 residues. Profiling relied on immunoSEQ multiplex PCR, and the TCRdb table lists in-frame clones only, not all of them. The sample shows 100,000 to 120,000 clones, approximately 83% of them seen only once. This receptor was taken from a man aged 50 to 59 with acute or convalescent COVID-19. V and J are TRBV4-1 and TRBJ1-1; D call uncertain. Sequencing used peripheral blood. Here the CDR3 reads CASSQGGHHTEAFF. The CDR3 coding sequence is TGCGCCAGCAGCCAAGGAGGGCACCACACTGAAGCTTTCTTT.